This T cell receptor (beta chain) was observed in a study of cytomegalovirus exposure and HLA in healthy donors. The study, taken as a whole, reports: With later analysis, a missense DCLRE1C variant became linked to TCR beta V- and J-gene trimming. According to the study, 160 or so TCR beta chains were cytomegalovirus-associated. A few chains linked to CMV were shown in vitro to be specific for CMV antigens.

This CDR3 has 11 residues. Germline CDR1 is MDHEN and CDR2 is SYDVKM. The PCR employed 60 Vbeta primers together with 13 Jbeta primers. Clones were sequenced by immunoSEQ multiplex PCR, and TCRdb holds only the in-frame ones, with some missing. The sample carries about 170,000 clones, over 80% recorded once. Donors were ostensibly healthy at sampling, although undocumented immune exposures were probable. This clone was found once. Its antigen is not known. The genes are TRBV28 and TRBJ1-3; D unresolved. This sequence was found in a woman between 50 and 59 years old in good health and CMV-seropositive. The sample comprised PBMCs. CDR3 sequence: CAHSRGNTIYF. The CDR3 DNA sequence: TGTGCTCATTCCAGGGGAAACACCATATATTTT. Drawing the rest from reference TRBV28 and TRBJ1-3, the complete variable domain is DVKVTQSSRYLVKRTGEKVFLECVQDMDHENMFWYRQDPGLGLRLIYFSYDVKMKEKGDIPEGYSVSREKKERFSLILESASTNQTSMYLCAHSRGNTIYFGEGSWLTVV.